Listed here are 26 T cell receptor beta chains from one sample, sequenced in a study of blood T cell repertoires in COVID-19. Here immunoSEQ multiplex PCR was the method, and the copy in TCRdb shows in-frame clones only, minus some. The table shows under 300,000 clones, with 65% to 90% occurring only once. The sample taken for sequencing was peripheral blood. All receptors derive from a man aged 35 to 55 who had recovered from COVID-19.

The chain employs TRBV29-1 and TRBJ2-3; D gene uncertain. The CDR3 is made up of 11 amino acids. Germline CDR1 is SQVTM and CDR2 is ANQGSEA. V dropped 7 bases and J dropped 3 bases, with 8 bases sitting between them. CDR3 nucleotides: TGCAGCGGGGGTCGGACAGATACGCAGTATTTT. As protein: CSGGRTDTQYF.

The chain links TRBV7-2 to TRBJ2-1, with 7 positions matching TRBD2. The J segment lost 1 base and the V segment lost 0 bases, leaving 6 bases of the junction unmatched. The germline V gene encodes CDR1 SGHTA and CDR2 FQGNSA. The CDR3 has 17 amino acids. The CDR3 DNA follows: TGTGCCAGCAGCTTAGCGCAAAGTAGCGGGTCCTACAATGAGCAGTTCTTC. This codes for CASSLAQSSGSYNEQFF.

The chain is built from TRBV19 and TRBJ2-2; no firm D call. The V and J ends lost 1 base and 1 base respectively, with 4 bases between them. Per the germline V gene, CDR1 is LNHDA and CDR2 is SQIVND (reference sequence). CDR3 length: 14 residues. CDR3 loop: CASSIAQNTGELFF. The CDR3 nucleotides are TGTGCCAGTAGTATAGCCCAGAACACCGGGGAGCTGTTTTTT.

The chain employs TRBV7-2 and TRBJ2-2; a possible D gene is TRBD1 (6 bases). The V end lost 1 base, the J end lost 4 bases, and 13 bases lay between the germline ends. CDR1 and CDR2 from the germline V gene are SGHTA and FQGNSA. The CDR3 covers 16 residues. This CDR3 is CASSLVGQSFTGELFF. The CDR3 nucleotides are TGTGCCAGCAGCTTAGTCGGACAGAGTTTCACCGGGGAGCTGTTTTTT.

This clone turned up a few times. The chain couples TRBV10-2 to TRBJ2-5, with D perhaps TRBD1 (5 bases). The V gene lost 3 bases and the J gene lost 4 bases, with 9 bases spanning the gap. There are 13 residues in the CDR3. Per germline, CDR1 WSHSY and CDR2 SAAADI. CDR3 in DNA: TGCGCCAGCAGTGAACAGGCCCGAGAGACCCAGTACTTC. Its protein is CASSEQARETQYF.

The genes are TRBV5-5 and TRBJ2-3, with 8 bases identical to TRBD2. The CDR3 sequence is 16 residues long. CDR1 and CDR2 from the germline V gene are SGHKS and YYEKEE (reference sequence). After removal of 7 bases from V and 5 bases from J, the junction contained 15 bases not matched to a gene. The CDR3: CASHRGAGGAVDTQYF. Written as DNA, the CDR3 is TGTGCCAGCCACCGGGGGGCGGGGGGCGCGGTAGATACGCAGTATTTT.

The V gene is TRBV7-2, the J gene TRBJ1-2, with 8 bases matching TRBD1. There are 13 residues in the CDR3. CDR1 SGHTA and CDR2 FQGNSA come from the germline V gene. V shed 3 bases, J shed 10 bases, and the junction held 7 bases outside the gene matches. The CDR3 sequence: CASSLTDRANYTF. The DNA for the CDR3 is TGTGCCAGCAGCTTGACGGACAGGGCAAACTACACCTTC.

Here the CDR3 reads CASVPGQGNSPLHF. CDR3 DNA: TGTGCTAGTGTTCCGGGACAGGGAAATTCACCCCTCCACTTT. The rearrangement links TRBV12-5 to TRBJ1-6; TRBD1 agrees at 9 bases. V was pared by 7 bases and J by 7 bases, with 5 bases of the junction left unmatched. Germline V gene sequence: CDR1 LGHNT, CDR2 FRNRAP. There are 14 residues in the CDR3.

The chain carries TRBV12-3 or TRBV12-4 and TRBJ2-1; D is unresolved. The CDR3 has 11 amino acids. V gave up 6 bases and J gave up 4 bases, with 4 bases separating them. Here the CDR3 reads CASSQYNEQFF. Here the CDR3 DNA reads TGTGCCAGCAGCCAGTACAATGAGCAGTTCTTC.

V is TRBV7-2 and J is TRBJ1-5; no clear D. From germline, CDR1 is SGHTA and CDR2 FQGNSA. The CDR3 runs to 14 residues. The V end lost 6 bases, the J end lost 3 bases, and 12 bases lay between the germline ends. The CDR3 nucleotides read TGTGCCAGCAGTCAAGGGAGTTCCAATCAGCCCCAGCATTTT. It codes for CASSQGSSNQPQHF.

The CDR3 sequence: CASSLGTVLAGGFDEQFF. The CDR3 coding sequence is TGTGCCAGCAGCTTAGGTACTGTCCTAGCGGGGGGGTTCGATGAGCAGTTCTTC. The genes are TRBV7-2 and TRBJ2-1; 12 bases match TRBD2. The V gene's germline CDR1 is SGHTA and CDR2 FQGNSA. This CDR3 has 18 residues. With V trimmed by 1 base and J by 8 bases, 12 bases remained unmatched.

This clone has a single count. The V call is TRBV5-6, the J call TRBJ2-7, with 7 nucleotides matching TRBD1. V gave up 1 base and J gave up 5 bases; unmatched junction bases: 9. This CDR3 has 15 amino acids. CDR1 and CDR2 from the germline V gene are SGHDT and YYEEEE. In DNA form, the CDR3 reads TGTGCCAGCAGCTTGTCCGTGACAGGGTCCGACGAGCAGTACTTC. Residues: CASSLSVTGSDEQYF.

The chain is built from TRBV3-1 (or the pseudogene TRBV3-2) and TRBJ1-5; 12 positions match TRBD1. This CDR3 is 17 amino acids long. Germline CDR1 and CDR2: LGHDT and YNNKEL (reference sequence). V shed 4 bases and J 1 base; nucleotides not matched to a gene: 5. CDR3 sequence reads: CASSPQGTGGSNQPQHF. CDR3 nucleotide sequence: TGTGCCAGCAGCCCACAAGGGACAGGGGGCAGCAATCAGCCCCAGCATTTT.

This chain links TRBV5-4 with TRBJ2-2, with 9 bases matching TRBD2. The germline V gene encodes CDR1 SGHNT and CDR2 YYREEE (reference sequence). V trimming: 4 bases; J trimming: 2 bases; junction bases outside the gene matches: 9. This CDR3 is built from 17 residues. This CDR3 reads CASSPPGSGGNTGELFF. As DNA, the CDR3 is TGTGCCAGCAGCCCTCCCGGTAGCGGGGGTAACACCGGGGAGCTGTTTTTT.

The chain joins TRBV12-5 to TRBJ2-5; TRBD1 is a possible D gene (6 bases). Germline assignment: CDR1 LGHNT and CDR2 FRNRAP. V shed 5 bases and J shed 5 bases, with 15 bases lying between them. The CDR3 has 14 residues. The CDR3 sequence is CASGPGTITETQYF. The DNA of the CDR3 is TGTGCTAGTGGTCCCGGGACAATAACGGAGACCCAGTACTTC.

V gene TRBV4-3 combines with J gene TRBJ2-7; D remains unclear. The germline V gene has CDR1 LGHNA and CDR2 YSLEER. The V and J ends lost 3 bases and 2 bases respectively, with 8 bases between them. The length of the CDR3 is 13 residues. In DNA form, the CDR3 reads TGCGCCAGCAGCCAGGCTTTAACCTACGAGCAGTACTTC. Protein product: CASSQALTYEQYF.

In the case of this clone: The sample contains more than one DNA sequence encoding this CDR3. The CDR3 DNA is TGTGCCAGCAGCTTCGGCAGGGTGTGGGAGACCCAGTACTTC. It specifies CASSFGRVWETQYF. The J gene is TRBJ2-5, the V gene TRBV7-8, with D perhaps matching TRBD1 (5 bases). V was clipped by 3 bases and J by 5 bases, with 13 bases between them. CDR3 length: 14 amino acids. Per germline, CDR1 SGHVS and CDR2 FQNEAQ.

The V call is TRBV6-5, the J call TRBJ1-1, with a possible D match to TRBD1 (5 bases). This CDR3 contains 13 residues. V lost 5 bases to trimming and J lost 5 bases, with 12 bases between them. Germline V gene data show CDR1 as MNHEY and CDR2 as SVGAGI. The chain's CDR3 is CASSPGGSTEAFF. The CDR3 DNA reads TGTGCCAGCAGTCCGGGGGGGAGTACTGAAGCTTTCTTT.

V is TRBV29-1 and J is TRBJ1-5; 7 nucleotides line up with TRBD1. Germline assignment: CDR1 SQVTM and CDR2 ANQGSEA. The CDR3 contains 13 residues. V dropped 6 bases and J dropped 4; count of bases not matched to a gene: 6. CDR3 sequence (DNA): TGCAGCGTGGGATTCAGGGGGAATCAGCCCCAGCATTTT. Protein product: CSVGFRGNQPQHF.

DNA of the CDR3: TGTGCCAGTCTTGACAGGGTAAGGAATCCTGAAGCTTTCTTT. Its translation is CASLDRVRNPEAFF. V and J are TRBV6-5 and TRBJ1-1; 7 bases map to TRBD1. V dropped 9 bases and J dropped 6; count of bases not matched to a gene: 13. Looked up from germline, CDR1 is MNHEY and CDR2 is SVGAGI. The CDR3 extends over 14 amino acids.

The chain employs TRBV4-3 and TRBJ1-1, with D unresolved. Germline CDR1 LGHNA, CDR2 YSLEER. The CDR3 runs 13 residues. Trimming shortened V by 4 bases and J by 0 bases, and 6 bases separated the two germline ends. The CDR3 coding sequence is TGCGCCAGCAGCCCCCCGGTGAACACTGAAGCTTTCTTT. It encodes CASSPPVNTEAFF.

V is TRBV7-9 and J is TRBJ1-2; 11 nucleotides line up with TRBD1. The CDR3 sequence is 14 residues long. Per germline, CDR1 SEHNR and CDR2 FQNEAQ (reference sequence). The V gene end was trimmed by 3 bases and the J gene end by 8 bases; junction bases not matched to a gene: 5. The CDR3 region has the DNA TGTGCCAGCAGCTTGGGACAGGGGGTAGGAGGCTACACCTTC. Encoded protein: CASSLGQGVGGYTF.

The chain links TRBV10-3 to TRBJ1-1; 7 bases map to TRBD1. Germline V gene lookup returns CDR1 ENHRY and CDR2 SYGVKD. The CDR3 covers 14 residues. With V trimmed by 7 bases and J by 1 base, 6 bases remained unmatched. CDR3 protein: CAITMGQQNTEAFF. In DNA, the CDR3 is TGTGCCATCACCATGGGACAGCAGAACACTGAAGCTTTCTTT.

The chain has TRBV9 and TRBJ2-7; 7 nucleotides line up with TRBD2. Looked up from germline, CDR1 is SGDLS and CDR2 is YYNGEE. The J segment lost 6 bases and the V segment lost 1 base, leaving 7 bases of the junction unmatched. CDR3 length: 14 amino acids. The CDR3 DNA sequence: TGTGCCAGCAGCGTAAGCGTGGGGGGGATCGAGCAGTACTTC. Amino acid sequence: CASSVSVGGIEQYF.

The V and J genes are TRBV19 and TRBJ1-1; unclear D gene. Germline-derived CDR1 and CDR2 are LNHDA and SQIVND (reference sequence). Between the trimmed V and J ends, which lost 11 bases and 1 base, there was a span of 11 bases. This CDR3 is 12 amino acids long. DNA for the CDR3: TGTGCCGTAAGGGAGGGGAACACTGAAGCTTTCTTT. Its translation is CAVREGNTEAFF.

The CDR3 region is CASSLGQDVPQYF. In DNA, the CDR3 is TGTGCCAGCAGCTTAGGACAGGACGTGCCCCAGTACTTC. This rearrangement joins TRBV11-2 to TRBJ2-5, with D perhaps TRBD1 (6 bases). Per germline, CDR1 SGHAT and CDR2 FQNNGV. Trimming took 1 base from V and 9 from J, leaving 12 bases between them. The CDR3 loop spans 13 amino acids. Together with reference TRBV11-2 and TRBJ2-5, the CDR3 gives the full variable domain: EAGVAQSPRYKIIEKRQSVAFWCNPISGHATLYWYQQILGQGPKLLIQFQNNGVVDDSQLPKDRFSAERLKGVDSTLKIQPAKLEDSAVYLCASSLGQDVPQYFGPGTRLLVL.